Included here is one TCR beta chain sequence, with context. The Seattle site enrolled patients during active infection and followed them longitudinally. This sample is drawn from a study of blood T cell repertoires in COVID-19. Study summary: Samples came from the United States, Italy and Spain, spanning acute and convalescent COVID-19. PBMCs, B-cell-depleted T cells, or T cells provided the cDNA or gDNA that made up the material.

The CDR3 has 16 amino acids. V was shortened by 4 bases and J by 2 bases, with 15 bases between the two germline ends. Germline loops: CDR1 LNHNV, CDR2 YYDKDF (reference sequence). In the study's own analysis: Amplification with reference gene primers provided the estimates of nucleated cell counts. Some clones are missing from TCRdb's copy, which holds only in-frame ones; the method was immunoSEQ multiplex PCR. D and trimming come from the DNA, and the V and J calls and clone size come from that table. The sample carries tens of thousands of clones, 65% to 90% recorded once. This chain links TRBV15 with TRBJ2-4; TRBD2 might be the D (6 bases). This TCR derives from a man aged 50 to 59 with COVID-19, enrolled during active disease. Material for sequencing was peripheral blood. The DNA of the CDR3 is TGTGCCACCAGCACTCCGGGAGAGGGAACCAAAAACATTCAGTACTTC. Translation gives CATSTPGEGTKNIQYF.